Sequencing of this TCR beta chain was carried out in a study of control samples from healthy donors and cancer patients. The V and J ends lost 7 bases and 4 bases respectively, with 13 bases between them. Germline values: CDR1 SGHTA, CDR2 FQGNSA. There are 14 residues in the CDR3. Sequencing was performed with immunoSEQ multiplex PCR; in TCRdb, only in-frame clones are kept and a portion is missing. Seen here are 150,000 or so clones, about 94% observed once, and the top ten hold under 8.5%. This chain joins TRBV7-2 and TRBJ2-2; no definite D call. The clonotype was recovered from a woman between 40 and 55 years old in good health. Material: blood. The CDR3 nucleotides are TGTGCCAGCACCCAACCAAGGAGCACCGGGGAGCTGTTTTTT. As protein: CASTQPRSTGELFF.